These 23 T cell receptor beta chains were all obtained from the same sample, sequenced in a study of control samples from healthy donors and cancer patients. Produced via immunoSEQ multiplex PCR; TCRdb's table is partial and in-frame only. This sample yields some 71,000 clones, of which 80% to 90% are seen a single time; 2% to 2.5% belongs to the top ten. The sample was PBMCs. These receptors originate from a woman between 50 and 59 years old with head and neck cancer.

The gene calls are TRBV4-1 and TRBJ1-3; unclear D gene. Per germline, CDR1 MGHRA and CDR2 YSYEKL. The CDR3 is made up of 19 amino acids. V was shortened by 1 base and J by 2 bases, with 21 bases between the two germline ends. CDR3 nucleotide sequence: TGCGCCAGCAGCCAAGCCTCCCCCGCTGCCATACCCCCTGGAAACACCATATATTTT. Its translation: CASSQASPAAIPPGNTIYF.

This chain joins TRBV6-5 and TRBJ1-6; weak D call: TRBD1 (6 bases). This CDR3 has 15 residues. CDR1 is MNHEY and CDR2 is SVGAGI in the germline V gene. The ends were cut back, 5 bases at V and 9 bases at J, with 17 bases in the middle. The CDR3 sequence: CASSPTTGLGSPLHF. The CDR3 DNA follows: TGTGCCAGCAGTCCGACCACAGGGTTGGGTTCACCCCTCCACTTT.

The chain carries TRBV5-4 and TRBJ2-3; possibly TRBD2 for D (6 bases). Per germline, CDR1 SGHNT and CDR2 YYREEE (reference sequence). V lost 4 bases and J lost 4, with 19 bases in between. The CDR3 runs 16 residues. Here the CDR3 reads CASSLPRDGGADTQYF. In DNA form, the CDR3 reads TGTGCCAGCAGCCTACCCAGGGACGGCGGGGCAGATACGCAGTATTTT.

A note on this clone: The sample contains more than one DNA sequence encoding this CDR3. The chain couples TRBV9 to TRBJ2-2; possibly TRBD2 for D (7 bases). V lost 0 bases, J lost 7 bases, and 19 bases lay in between. The CDR3 runs 17 residues. The germline CDR1 and CDR2 sequences are SGDLS and YYNGEE. The CDR3 sequence: CASSVESGGGPGGELFF. The CDR3, as DNA: TGTGCCAGCAGCGTAGAGAGTGGGGGGGGGCCAGGCGGGGAGCTGTTTTTT.

This chain connects TRBV10-3 to TRBJ1-2; D unresolved. V dropped 10 bases and J dropped 4 bases, with 16 bases sitting between them. The CDR3 sequence is 13 residues long. Germline V gene sequence: CDR1 ENHRY, CDR2 SYGVKD. The CDR3 reads CATASTSGYGYTF. DNA for the CDR3: TGTGCCACCGCGAGCACGAGCGGCTATGGCTACACCTTC.

CDR3 bases: TGTGCCAGCAGCCCAGGCCCTAACGGCTATGGCTACACCTTC. Its protein product is CASSPGPNGYGYTF. The chain joins TRBV5-4 to TRBJ1-2; D not resolved. The CDR3 spans 14 residues. V was trimmed by 4 bases and J by 4 bases, leaving 14 bases between them. Germline CDR1 SGHNT, CDR2 YYREEE (reference sequence).

The gene calls are TRBV20-1 and TRBJ1-2; unclear D gene. CDR3 length: 14 residues. Germline V CDR1 and CDR2: DFQATT, SNEGSKA (reference sequence). Trimming cost V 3 bases and J 4 bases, with 15 bases left between them. The DNA for the CDR3 is TGCAGTGCTAGTAAGGTGCAGAACCCCTATGGCTACACCTTC. This codes for CSASKVQNPYGYTF.

This chain uses TRBV27 with TRBJ1-5; D might be TRBD1 (5 bases). CDR3 length: 13 residues. Looked up from germline, CDR1 is MNHEY and CDR2 is SMNVEV (reference sequence). Trimming cost V 4 bases and J 9 bases, with 13 bases left between them. The CDR3 loop reads CASSSRYGGPQHF. In DNA, the CDR3 is TGTGCCAGCAGTTCGCGGTACGGGGGGCCCCAGCATTTT.

The chain has TRBV7-2 and TRBJ2-7; perhaps TRBD2 as D (6 bases). Germline V gives CDR1 SGHTA, CDR2 FQGNSA. V was clipped by 2 bases and J by 2 bases, with 13 bases between them. The CDR3 totals 15 residues. DNA for the CDR3: TGTGCCAGCAGCTTAAGCGGGCAGGGAGCCTACGAGCAGTACTTC. This encodes CASSLSGQGAYEQYF.

CDR3 loop: CAWSVPGVNQPQHF. The CDR3 DNA is TGTGCCTGGAGTGTACCTGGGGTGAATCAGCCCCAGCATTTT. The chain combines TRBV30 with TRBJ1-5, with D hard to call. The CDR3 length is 14 residues. Trimming shortened V by 0 bases and J by 4 bases, and 10 bases separated the two germline ends. Per germline, CDR1 GTSNPN and CDR2 SVGIG (reference sequence). Drawing the rest from reference TRBV30 and TRBJ1-5, the complete variable domain is SQTIHQWPATLVQPVGSPLSLECTVEGTSNPNLYWYRQAAGRGLQLLFYSVGIGQISSEVPQNLSASRPQDRQFILSSKKLLLSDSGFYLCAWSVPGVNQPQHFGDGTRLSIL.

This clone showed up just a few times. V gene TRBV6-5 combines with J gene TRBJ2-7, with a weak D call TRBD2 (6 bases). Germline CDR1 MNHEY, CDR2 SVGAGI. This CDR3 contains 15 residues. The V gene lost 5 bases and the J gene lost 2 bases, with 16 bases spanning the gap. The CDR3 region has the DNA TGTGCCAGCAGTCCCGCTAGCGCGACACCCTACGAGCAGTACTTC. It codes for CASSPASATPYEQYF.

The chain uses TRBV5-6 and TRBJ2-1; no firm D call. Germline lookup yields CDR1 SGHDT and CDR2 YYEEEE. The CDR3 consists of 16 residues. Trimming cost V 2 bases and J 2 bases, with 14 bases left between them. The CDR3 protein is CASSFRILPAYNEQFF. CDR3 coding DNA: TGTGCCAGCAGCTTCAGAATCCTCCCTGCCTACAATGAGCAGTTCTTC.

As regards this clone: Distinct nucleotide sequences in the sample also encode this CDR3. The CDR3 sequence is CASSQADNQPQHF. The DNA of the CDR3 is TGTGCCAGCAGCCAAGCAGACAATCAGCCCCAGCATTTT. The rearrangement links TRBV3-1 (or the pseudogene TRBV3-2) to TRBJ1-5; D unresolved. V was shortened by 1 base and J by 3 bases, with 4 bases between the two germline ends. In germline, CDR1 is LGHDT, CDR2 YNNKEL (reference sequence). The CDR3 spans 13 residues.

V and J are TRBV28 and TRBJ1-1, with D maybe TRBD1 (6 bases). V lost 8 bases to trimming and J lost 5 bases, with 15 bases between them. Germline V gene sequence: CDR1 MDHEN, CDR2 SYDVKM. The CDR3 sequence is 13 residues long. CDR3 in DNA: TGTGCCAGCTTCACCGACCAGGGGACTGAAGCTTTCTTT. Amino acid sequence: CASFTDQGTEAFF. Full variable domain (missing parts from reference TRBV28 and TRBJ1-1): DVKVTQSSRYLVKRTGEKVFLECVQDMDHENMFWYRQDPGLGLRLIYFSYDVKMKEKGDIPEGYSVSREKKERFSLILESASTNQTSMYLCASFTDQGTEAFFGQGTRLTVV.

This clone turned up a few times. The rearrangement uses TRBV7-2 and TRBJ1-2, with TRBD1 matching over 9 bases. J lost 1 base, V lost 2 bases, and 5 bases had no gene match. The CDR3 sequence is 16 residues long. Germline V gene data show CDR1 as SGHTA and CDR2 as FQGNSA. Here the CDR3 reads CASSLRDRAINYGYTF. The CDR3 region has the DNA TGTGCCAGCAGCTTACGGGACAGGGCGATTAACTATGGCTACACCTTC.

The gene calls are TRBV6-1 and TRBJ2-1; 7 bases map to TRBD2. The V gene's germline CDR1 is MNHNS and CDR2 SASEGT. The CDR3 spans 14 residues. J was trimmed by 10 bases and V by 5 bases; bases with no gene match: 11. The CDR3 loop is CASSSLAREGEQFF. The CDR3 DNA follows: TGTGCCAGCAGTTCCCTCGCCAGGGAGGGGGAGCAGTTCTTC.

This chain uses TRBV2 with TRBJ1-2; no definite D call. V shed 8 bases and J shed 7 bases, with 14 bases lying between them. CDR3 length: 12 residues. Germline values: CDR1 SNHLY, CDR2 FYNNEI. DNA of the CDR3: TGTGCCAGCGCGAGGGATTTTGGTGGCTACACCTTC. Translated: CASARDFGGYTF.

The chain joins TRBV5-1 to TRBJ2-3; D gene uncertain. CDR3 size: 15 residues. V was pared by 0 bases and J by 6 bases, with 14 bases between. Germline CDR1 and CDR2: SGHRS and YFSETQ. The CDR3 loop reads CASSLVSAFVDTQYF. The CDR3 nucleotides are TGCGCCAGCAGCTTGGTTTCAGCCTTTGTGGATACGCAGTATTTT.

The chain combines TRBV28 with TRBJ1-5; 8 bases are shared with TRBD1. Germline-derived CDR1 and CDR2 are MDHEN and SYDVKM. This CDR3 region has 16 residues. V lost 4 bases, J lost 4 bases, and 9 bases stayed unmatched. This CDR3 is CASSSLIQGENQPQHF. CDR3 sequence (DNA): TGTGCCAGCAGTTCCCTGATACAGGGGGAGAATCAGCCCCAGCATTTT. Looking up the rest from reference TRBV28 and TRBJ1-5 gives the full variable domain: DVKVTQSSRYLVKRTGEKVFLECVQDMDHENMFWYRQDPGLGLRLIYFSYDVKMKEKGDIPEGYSVSREKKERFSLILESASTNQTSMYLCASSSLIQGENQPQHFGDGTRLSIL.

The genes are TRBV6-2 or TRBV6-3 and TRBJ2-3; no reliable D call. CDR3 length: 13 amino acids. Per germline, CDR1 MNHEY and CDR2 SVGEGT. Trimming cost V 4 bases and J 4 bases, with 9 bases left between them. The CDR3 loop is CASSSHTPDTQYF. Here the CDR3 DNA reads TGTGCCAGCAGTTCTCACACCCCAGATACGCAGTATTTT.

The gene calls are TRBV6-2 or TRBV6-3 and TRBJ1-2, with D possibly TRBD1 on 6 matching bases. The CDR3 is 14 amino acids. With 3 bases removed from V and 4 bases from J, the gap between germline ends came to 12 bases. Germline lookup yields CDR1 MNHEY and CDR2 SVGEGT. The CDR3 nucleotides are TGTGCCAGCAGTTATGCAGGGGAGACCTATGGCTACACCTTC. Translated, it gives CASSYAGETYGYTF.

V usage is TRBV24-1 and J usage is TRBJ1-5; 9 bases fit TRBD1. CDR3 size: 15 residues. Germline V gene data show CDR1 as KGHDR and CDR2 as SFDVKD. With V trimmed by 6 bases and J by 2 bases, 4 bases remained unmatched. The CDR3 sequence: CATSMGQGGNQPQHF. CDR3 nucleotides: TGTGCCACCAGTATGGGACAGGGCGGCAATCAGCCCCAGCATTTT.

The V and J genes are TRBV7-9 and TRBJ2-2, with 11 bases fitting TRBD1. J lost 5 bases, V lost 5 bases, and 7 bases had no gene match. CDR1 and CDR2 (germline): SEHNR, FQNEAQ (reference sequence). This CDR3 has 16 amino acids. The CDR3 nucleotides read TGTGCCAGCAGCCCGAACGGACAGGGGGCTACCGGGGAGCTGTTTTTT. It encodes CASSPNGQGATGELFF.